This T cell receptor beta chain was profiled in a study of shared clonotypes between healthy human individuals. For the study at large: Each donor contributed plates that comprised three CD4 naive, three CD4 memory, two CD8 naive and one CD8 memory.

Study results and caveats: Clonotype sharing levels among donors were expected to vary with sequencing depth.

Genomic DNA (from each subset) was split evenly across several immunoSEQ plates. The method was immunoSEQ multiplex PCR; TCRdb's version includes in-frame clones alone and lacks a portion of them. The sample consists of about 1.5 million clones, around 97% of them appearing once. On this clone itself: Its antigen remains unknown.

This TCR came from a man aged 25 to 40 in good health. Material: naive CD4+ T cells sorted from blood. Documented subset: CD45RA+ positively selected.

CDR3 nucleotide sequence: TGTGCCAGCAGCCCCAAGGGGCGGGACGACGAGCAGTACTTC. It encodes CASSPKGRDDEQYF. The V gene is TRBV9, the J gene TRBJ2-7; a possible D gene is TRBD2 (6 bases). Deletions cut 4 bases from V and 5 bases from J, with 16 bases between. Per germline, CDR1 SGDLS and CDR2 YYNGEE. The CDR3 runs 14 residues.